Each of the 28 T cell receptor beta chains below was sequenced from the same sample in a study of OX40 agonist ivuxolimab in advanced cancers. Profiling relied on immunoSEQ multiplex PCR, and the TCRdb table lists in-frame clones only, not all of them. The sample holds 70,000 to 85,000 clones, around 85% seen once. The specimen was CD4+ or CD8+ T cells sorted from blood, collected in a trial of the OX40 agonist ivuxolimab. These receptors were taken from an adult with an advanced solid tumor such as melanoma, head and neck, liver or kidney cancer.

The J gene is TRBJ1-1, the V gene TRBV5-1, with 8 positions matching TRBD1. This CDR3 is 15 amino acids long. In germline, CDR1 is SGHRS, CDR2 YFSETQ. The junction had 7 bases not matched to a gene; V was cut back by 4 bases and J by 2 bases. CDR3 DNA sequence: TGCGCCAGCAGCGGGAGACAGGGGAGAAACACTGAAGCTTTCTTT. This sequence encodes CASSGRQGRNTEAFF.

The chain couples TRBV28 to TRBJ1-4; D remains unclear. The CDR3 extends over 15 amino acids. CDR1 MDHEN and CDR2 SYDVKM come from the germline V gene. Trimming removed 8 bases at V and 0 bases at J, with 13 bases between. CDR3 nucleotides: TGTGCCAGCCTCCGCCTGGATGCAACTAATGAAAAACTGTTTTTT. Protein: CASLRLDATNEKLFF.

The chain's CDR3 is CASSLGTGGREQYF. CDR3 in DNA: TGTGCCAGCAGCTTGGGGACAGGGGGGCGCGAGCAGTACTTC. The rearrangement joins TRBV5-5 to TRBJ2-7; 10 nucleotides line up with TRBD1. The CDR3 runs to 14 residues. The germline V gene has CDR1 SGHKS and CDR2 YYEKEE (reference sequence). J gave up 6 bases and V 0 bases, and 3 bases lay outside the gene matches.

DNA for the CDR3: TGTGCTAGTGCCCCGACAGGGTATGAGGTCCATGGCTACACCTTC. It yields the protein CASAPTGYEVHGYTF. V and J are TRBV12-5 and TRBJ1-2; TRBD1 matches at 7 bases. Germline V gives CDR1 LGHNT, CDR2 FRNRAP. V gave up 7 bases and J gave up 6 bases; unmatched junction bases: 14. The CDR3 has 15 amino acids.

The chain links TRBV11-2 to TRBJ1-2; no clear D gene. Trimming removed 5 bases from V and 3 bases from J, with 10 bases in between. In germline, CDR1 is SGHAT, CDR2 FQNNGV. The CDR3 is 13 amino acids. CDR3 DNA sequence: TGTGCCAGCAGCCTGGAACGGGACTATGGCTACACCTTC. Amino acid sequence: CASSLERDYGYTF.

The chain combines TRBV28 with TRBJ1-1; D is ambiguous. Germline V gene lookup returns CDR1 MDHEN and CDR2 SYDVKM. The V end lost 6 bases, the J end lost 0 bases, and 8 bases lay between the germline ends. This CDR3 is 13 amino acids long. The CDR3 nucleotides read TGTGCCAGCAGGGGAGTTATGAACACTGAAGCTTTCTTT. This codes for CASRGVMNTEAFF.

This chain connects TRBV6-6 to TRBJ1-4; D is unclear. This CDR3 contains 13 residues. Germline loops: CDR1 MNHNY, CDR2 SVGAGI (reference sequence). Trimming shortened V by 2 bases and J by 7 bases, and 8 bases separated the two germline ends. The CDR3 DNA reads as TGTGCCAGCAGTTACGAGGGAGGTGAAAAACTGTTTTTT. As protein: CASSYEGGEKLFF.

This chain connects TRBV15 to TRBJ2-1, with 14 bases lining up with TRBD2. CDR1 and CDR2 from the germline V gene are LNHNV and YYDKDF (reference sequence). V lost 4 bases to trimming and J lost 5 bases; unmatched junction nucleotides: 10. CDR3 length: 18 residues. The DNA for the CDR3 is TGTGCCACCAGCAAACCGGGACTAGCGGGAGTCGGGAACAATGAGCAGTTCTTC. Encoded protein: CATSKPGLAGVGNNEQFF.

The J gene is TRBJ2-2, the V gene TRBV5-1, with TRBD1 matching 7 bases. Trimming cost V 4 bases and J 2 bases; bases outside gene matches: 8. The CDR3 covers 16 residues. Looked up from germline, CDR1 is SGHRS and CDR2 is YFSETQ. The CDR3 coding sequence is TGCGCCAGCAGCCTAAGGGACAGACCAAACACCGGGGAGCTGTTTTTT. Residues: CASSLRDRPNTGELFF.

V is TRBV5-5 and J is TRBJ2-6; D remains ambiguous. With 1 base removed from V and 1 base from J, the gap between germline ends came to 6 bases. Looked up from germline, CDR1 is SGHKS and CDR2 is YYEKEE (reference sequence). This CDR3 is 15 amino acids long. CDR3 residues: CASSLLVSGANVLTF. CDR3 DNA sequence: TGTGCCAGCAGCTTGTTAGTTTCTGGGGCCAACGTCCTGACTTTC.

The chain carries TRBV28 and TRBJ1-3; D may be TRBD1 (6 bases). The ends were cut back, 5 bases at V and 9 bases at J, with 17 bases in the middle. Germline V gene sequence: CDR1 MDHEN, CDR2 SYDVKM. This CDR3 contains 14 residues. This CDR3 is CASSDRRNSVTIYF. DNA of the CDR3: TGTGCCAGCAGTGACAGGAGAAACTCAGTCACCATATATTTT.

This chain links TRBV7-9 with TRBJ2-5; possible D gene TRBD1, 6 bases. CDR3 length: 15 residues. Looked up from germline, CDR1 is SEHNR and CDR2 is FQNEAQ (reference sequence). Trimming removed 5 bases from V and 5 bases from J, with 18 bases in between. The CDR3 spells CASSISGAGGETQYF. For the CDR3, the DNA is TGTGCCAGCAGCATATCAGGGGCGGGCGGGGAGACCCAGTACTTC.

The CDR3 nucleotides read TGTGCCAGCAGAAAAGGGCAGGGTAGGGGCAATCAGCCCCAGCATTTT. Amino acids: CASRKGQGRGNQPQHF. The chain is built from TRBV28 and TRBJ1-5, with a tentative D call TRBD1 (5 bases). The germline CDR1 and CDR2 sequences are MDHEN and SYDVKM. The V gene lost 6 bases and the J gene lost 2 bases, with 17 bases spanning the gap. The CDR3 has 16 amino acids.

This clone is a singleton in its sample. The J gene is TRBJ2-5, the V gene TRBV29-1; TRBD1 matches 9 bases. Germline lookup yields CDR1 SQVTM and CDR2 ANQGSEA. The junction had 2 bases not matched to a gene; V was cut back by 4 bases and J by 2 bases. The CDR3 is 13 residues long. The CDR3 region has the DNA TGCAGCGTTGTGGGGACAGGGCAAGAGACCCAGTACTTC. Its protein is CSVVGTGQETQYF.

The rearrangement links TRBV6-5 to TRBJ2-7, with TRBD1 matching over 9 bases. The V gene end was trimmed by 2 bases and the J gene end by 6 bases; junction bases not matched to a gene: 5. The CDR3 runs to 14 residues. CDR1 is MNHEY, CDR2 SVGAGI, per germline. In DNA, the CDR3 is TGTGCCAGCAGTTACCGGGACAGGGTTCGCGAGCAGTACTTC. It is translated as CASSYRDRVREQYF.

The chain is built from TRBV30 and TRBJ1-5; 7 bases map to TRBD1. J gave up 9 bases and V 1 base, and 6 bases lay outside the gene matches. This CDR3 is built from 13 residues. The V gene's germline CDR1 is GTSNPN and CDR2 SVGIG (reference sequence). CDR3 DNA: TGTGCCTGGAGTGGAGGGGGCGGTCGGCCCCAGCATTTT. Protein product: CAWSGGGGRPQHF. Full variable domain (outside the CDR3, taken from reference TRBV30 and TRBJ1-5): SQTIHQWPATLVQPVGSPLSLECTVEGTSNPNLYWYRQAAGRGLQLLFYSVGIGQISSEVPQNLSASRPQDRQFILSSKKLLLSDSGFYLCAWSGGGGRPQHFGDGTRLSIL.

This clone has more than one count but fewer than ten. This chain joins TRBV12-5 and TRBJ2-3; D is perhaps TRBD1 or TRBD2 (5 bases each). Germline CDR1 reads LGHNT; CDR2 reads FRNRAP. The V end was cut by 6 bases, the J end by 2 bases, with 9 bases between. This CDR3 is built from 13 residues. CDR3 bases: TGTGCTAGTGGGATGGGGGTCACAGATACGCAGTATTTT. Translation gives CASGMGVTDTQYF.

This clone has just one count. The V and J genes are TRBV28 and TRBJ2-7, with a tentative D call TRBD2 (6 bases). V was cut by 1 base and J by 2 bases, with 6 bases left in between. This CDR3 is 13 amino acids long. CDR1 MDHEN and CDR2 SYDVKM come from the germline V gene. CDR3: CASSLLAAYEQYF. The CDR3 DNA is TGTGCCAGCAGTTTATTAGCGGCCTACGAGCAGTACTTC.

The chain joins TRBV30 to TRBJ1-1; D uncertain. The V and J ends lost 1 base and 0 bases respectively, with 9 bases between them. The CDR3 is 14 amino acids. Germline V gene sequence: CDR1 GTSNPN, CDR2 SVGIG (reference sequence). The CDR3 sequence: CAWSEDFMNTEAFF. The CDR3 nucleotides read TGTGCCTGGAGTGAAGATTTTATGAACACTGAAGCTTTCTTT.

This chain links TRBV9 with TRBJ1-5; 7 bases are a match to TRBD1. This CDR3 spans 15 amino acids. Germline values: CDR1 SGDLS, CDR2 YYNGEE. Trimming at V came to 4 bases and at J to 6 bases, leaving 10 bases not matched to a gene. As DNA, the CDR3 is TGTGCCAGCAGCCAACAGGGGTTGAAAGGTCAGCCCCAGCATTTT. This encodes CASSQQGLKGQPQHF.

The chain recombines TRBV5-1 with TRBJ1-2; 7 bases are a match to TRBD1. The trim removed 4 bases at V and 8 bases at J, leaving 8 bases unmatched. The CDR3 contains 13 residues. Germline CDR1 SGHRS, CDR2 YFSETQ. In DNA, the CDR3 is TGCGCCAGCAGCCTGCGGACAGGTTCGGGCTACACCTTC. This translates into CASSLRTGSGYTF.

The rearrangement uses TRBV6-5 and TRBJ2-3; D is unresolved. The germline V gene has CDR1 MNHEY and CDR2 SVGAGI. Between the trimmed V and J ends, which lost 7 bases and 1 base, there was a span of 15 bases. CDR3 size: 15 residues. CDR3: CASKTFLGGTDTQYF. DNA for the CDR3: TGTGCCAGCAAAACCTTTCTCGGTGGCACAGATACGCAGTATTTT.

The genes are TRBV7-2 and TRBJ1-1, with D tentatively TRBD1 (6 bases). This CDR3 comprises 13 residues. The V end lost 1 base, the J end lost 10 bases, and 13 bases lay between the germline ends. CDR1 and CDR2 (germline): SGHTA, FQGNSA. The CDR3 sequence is CASSLGGQFRAFF. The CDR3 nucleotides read TGTGCCAGCAGCTTAGGCGGACAGTTTAGAGCTTTCTTT.

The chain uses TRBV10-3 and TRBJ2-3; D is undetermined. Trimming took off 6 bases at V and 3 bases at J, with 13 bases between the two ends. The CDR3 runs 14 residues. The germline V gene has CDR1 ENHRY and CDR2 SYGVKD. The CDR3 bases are TGTGCCATCAGCGATGTTGACGGAACAGATACGCAGTATTTT. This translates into CAISDVDGTDTQYF.

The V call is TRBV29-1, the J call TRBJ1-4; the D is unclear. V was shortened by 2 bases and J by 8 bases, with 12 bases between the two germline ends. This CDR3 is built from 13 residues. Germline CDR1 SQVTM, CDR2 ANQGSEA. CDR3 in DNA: TGCAGCGTTGAAATGGCGGAGAGGGAAAAACTGTTTTTT. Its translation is CSVEMAEREKLFF.

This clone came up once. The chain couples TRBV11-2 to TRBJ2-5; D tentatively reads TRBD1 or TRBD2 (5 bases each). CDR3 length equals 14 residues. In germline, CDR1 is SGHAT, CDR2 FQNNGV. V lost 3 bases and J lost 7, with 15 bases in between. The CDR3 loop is CASSFEGRAWTQYF. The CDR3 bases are TGTGCCAGCAGCTTCGAGGGACGGGCATGGACCCAGTACTTC.

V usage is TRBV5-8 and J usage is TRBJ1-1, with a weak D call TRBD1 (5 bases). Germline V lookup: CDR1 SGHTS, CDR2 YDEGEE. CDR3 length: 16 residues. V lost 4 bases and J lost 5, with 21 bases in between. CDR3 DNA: TGTGCCAGCAGCCTTGGGACGCTGTTGGGGGAAACTGAAGCTTTCTTT. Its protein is CASSLGTLLGETEAFF. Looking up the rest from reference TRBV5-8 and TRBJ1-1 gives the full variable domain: EAGVTQSPTHLIKTRGQQATLRCSPISGHTSVYWYQQALGLGLQFLLWYDEGEERNRGNFPPRFSGRQFPNYSSELNVNALELEDSALYLCASSLGTLLGETEAFFGQGTRLTVV.

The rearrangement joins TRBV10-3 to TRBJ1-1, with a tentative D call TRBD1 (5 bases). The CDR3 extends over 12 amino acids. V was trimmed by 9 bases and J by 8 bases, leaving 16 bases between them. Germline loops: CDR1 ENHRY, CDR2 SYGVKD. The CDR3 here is CAIAPGRGEAFF. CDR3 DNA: TGTGCCATAGCCCCCGGGCGGGGGGAAGCTTTCTTT.